This TCR beta chain comes out of a study of T cells after yellow fever vaccination. Background on the study: Those fractions that held only low numbers of cells were prepared using the SMART-Seq v4 Ultra Low Input RNA kit.

Synthesis of TCR cDNA relied on 5'RACE template switching, which attached a universal primer site and UMIs. TCRdb passed the 5' RACE reads through MiXCR, listing each CDR3 protein once. The sample includes approximately 330,000 distinct CDR3 sequences, 4.1% of them seen just once. This clonotype was counted at least ten times. Its antigen remains unidentified. From germline, CDR1 is SQVTM and CDR2 ANQGSEA. Trimming cost V 1 base and J 3 bases; bases outside gene matches: 9. This CDR3 is 16 amino acids long. The study, taken as a whole, reports: When the response was secondary, it was weaker but reached its peak faster, day 5 versus 15. Contamination by abundant bulk-population clonotypes could be present in FACS-sorted repertoires.

The sequences come from PBMCs, collected 5 days after the yellow fever booster vaccination. This sequence was found in a man younger than 35 who received the YFV17D yellow fever vaccine. V gene TRBV29-1 combines with J gene TRBJ2-3; 8 positions match TRBD1. CDR3 residues: CSVEVWDRTGTDTQYF. The CDR3 DNA follows: TGCAGCGTTGAAGTATGGGACAGGACAGGTACAGATACGCAGTATTTT.